This note documents a single T cell receptor (beta chain) sequence. Its antigen is not known. Losses at the gene ends were 3 bases for V and 1 base for J; bases not matched to a gene: 6. This CDR3 has 16 amino acids. Germline-derived CDR1 and CDR2 are LNHDA and SQIVND (reference sequence). The record originates from a study of T cell responses to AZD1222 COVID-19 vaccine. Regarding the study as a whole: Unmutated regions of variants are reportedly targeted by nearly half of spike-specific TCRs. Repertoire collection took place solely once the T cell response had peaked.

The table came from immunoSEQ multiplex PCR; TCRdb's copy has only in-frame clones and leaves some out. The sample carries around 97,000 clones, 90% recorded once. V gene TRBV19 combines with J gene TRBJ2-5, with 9 bases fitting TRBD1. The TCR comes from an adult in good health. The material was peripheral blood, obtained on day 0 of AZD1222 vaccination. In nucleotides, the CDR3 is TGTGCCAGTAGTATTTCCGGGACAGGGTCCCAAGAGACCCAGTACTTC. Its protein is CASSISGTGSQETQYF. The whole variable domain, remainder taken from reference TRBV19 and TRBJ2-5, is DGGITQSPKYLFRKEGQNVTLSCEQNLNHDAMYWYRQDPGQGLRLIYYSQIVNDFQKGDIAEGYSVSREKKESFPLTVTSAQKNPTAFYLCASSISGTGSQETQYFGPGTRLLVL.